This T cell receptor beta chain was obtained from a study of blood T cell repertoires in COVID-19. Across the whole study: Sample material is recorded as cDNA or gDNA derived from T cells, B-cell-depleted T cells, or PBMCs.

With 6 bases clipped from V and 4 bases from J, the junction kept 4 bases outside the gene matches. The CDR3 is 13 amino acids. TCRdb's table, derived via immunoSEQ multiplex PCR, lists solely in-frame clones and lacks some. Of roughly 480,000 clones in the sample, roughly nine tenths were seen once. Sequenced input: peripheral blood. This chain joins TRBV12-3 or TRBV12-4 and TRBJ2-5; 8 positions match TRBD1. The clonotype was recovered from a man between 18 and 35 years old with COVID-19, enrolled during active disease. The CDR3 DNA reads as TGTGCCAGCAGGGTGGACAGGGCAGAGACCCAGTACTTC. It translates to CASRVDRAETQYF.